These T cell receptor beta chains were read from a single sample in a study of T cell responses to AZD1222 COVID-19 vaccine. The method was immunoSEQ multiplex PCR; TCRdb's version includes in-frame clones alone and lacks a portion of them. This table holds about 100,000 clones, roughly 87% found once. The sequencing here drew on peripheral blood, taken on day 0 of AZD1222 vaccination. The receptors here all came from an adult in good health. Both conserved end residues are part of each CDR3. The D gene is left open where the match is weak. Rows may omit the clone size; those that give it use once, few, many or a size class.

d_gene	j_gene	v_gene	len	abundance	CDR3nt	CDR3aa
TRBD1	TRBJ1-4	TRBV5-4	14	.	TGTGCCAGCAGCTCGTCAGGGGGCACTGAAAAACTGTTTTTT	CASSSSGGTEKLFF
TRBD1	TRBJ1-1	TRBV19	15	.	TGTGCCAGTAGTATGACAGGGCGGGTGAACACTGAAGCTTTCTTT	CASSMTGRVNTEAFF
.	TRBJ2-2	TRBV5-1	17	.	TGCGCCAGCAGCCCCGGCGGTCTGAACCTAAACACCGGGGAGCTGTTTTTT	CASSPGGLNLNTGELFF
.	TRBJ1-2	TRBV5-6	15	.	TGTGCCAGCAGCTTGGGCCTACAAGATGTCTATGGCTACACCTTC	CASSLGLQDVYGYTF
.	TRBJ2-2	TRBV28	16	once	TGTGCCAGCAGTCTCCCCAGGGGGGGAAGCGGCGGGGAGCTGTTTTTT	CASSLPRGGSGGELFF
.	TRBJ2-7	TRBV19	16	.	TGTGCCAGTAGCGACTTCGAGGGACGGGGTCATCTGGAGCAGTACTTC	CASSDFEGRGHLEQYF
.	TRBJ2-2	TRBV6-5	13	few	TGTGCCAGCAGCCGGGAGTCCAAGGGGGAGCTGTTTTTT	CASSRESKGELFF
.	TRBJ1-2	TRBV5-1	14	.	TGCGCCAGCAGCGGGTCGGGGGCTAACTATGGCTACACCTTC	CASSGSGANYGYTF
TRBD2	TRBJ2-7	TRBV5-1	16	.	TGCGCCAGCAGCGCGACTAGCGGGAGAGTCTCCTACGAGCAGTACTTC	CASSATSGRVSYEQYF
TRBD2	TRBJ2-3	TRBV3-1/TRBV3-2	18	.	TGTGCCAGCAGCCGCGGGACTAGCGGGAGTCGAGCCACAGATACGCAGTATTTT	CASSRGTSGSRATDTQYF
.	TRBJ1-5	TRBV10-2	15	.	TGCGCCAGCAGGCCAGGGGCGTATGTCAATCAGCCCCAGCATTTT	CASRPGAYVNQPQHF
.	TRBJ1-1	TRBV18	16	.	TGTGCCAGCTCACCACCCGCGACAGGCGTGGGCACTGAAGCTTTCTTT	CASSPPATGVGTEAFF
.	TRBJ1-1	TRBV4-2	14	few	TGTGCCAGCAGCCAACAGACAGAGAACACTGAAGCTTTCTTT	CASSQQTENTEAFF
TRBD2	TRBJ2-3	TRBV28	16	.	TGTGCCAGCAGTCGGGGGGCTAGCGGGTTCACAGATACGCAGTATTTT	CASSRGASGFTDTQYF
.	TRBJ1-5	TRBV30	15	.	TGTGCCTGGAACCATGGCAGCCTTAGCAATCAGCCCCAGCATTTT	CAWNHGSLSNQPQHF
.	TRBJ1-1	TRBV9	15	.	TGTGCCAGCAGCGTAGGACGGGTTATGAACACTGAAGCTTTCTTT	CASSVGRVMNTEAFF
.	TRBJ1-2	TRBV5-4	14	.	TGTGCCAGCAGCTTTCAAGGTGGCTCGGGTGGCTACACCTTC	CASSFQGGSGGYTF